This entry features one TCR beta chain sequence. The CDR3 has 15 residues. The J segment lost 4 bases and the V segment lost 3 bases, leaving 9 bases of the junction unmatched. Germline CDR1 KGHSH, CDR2 LQKENI. This entry is derived from a study of blood T cell repertoires in COVID-19. Study context: The United States, Italy and Spain supplied acute and convalescent COVID-19 samples. In each case, the material was cDNA or gDNA derived from T cells, B-cell-depleted T cells, or PBMCs.

Under the authors' procedure: From reference gene primer amplification, estimates of nucleated cell counts were derived. The protocol was immunoSEQ multiplex PCR, while the TCRdb copy is restricted to in-frame clones and leaves out a portion. For V, J and clone size, that table is used; D and trimming come from the DNA. The sample includes 200,000 to 300,000 clones, around 84% of them seen just once. Sequenced input: peripheral blood. The receptor was isolated from a man between 60 and 75 years old with acute or convalescent COVID-19. The chain recombines TRBV18 with TRBJ2-7; 7 bases are shared with TRBD1. The CDR3 reads CASSPPGTESYEQYF. DNA of the CDR3: TGTGCCAGCTCACCGCCAGGGACAGAAAGTTACGAGCAGTACTTC. Filled out from reference TRBV18 and TRBJ2-7, the complete variable domain reads NAGVMQNPRHLVRRRGQEARLRCSPMKGHSHVYWYRQLPEEGLKFMVYLQKENIIDESGMPKERFSAEFPKEGPSILRIQQVVRGDSAAYFCASSPPGTESYEQYFGPGTRLTVT.